What follows are 23 T cell receptor beta chains derived from one specimen sequenced in a study of beta chain features in type 1 diabetes. Investigators reverse transcribed all isolated RNA, so they sequenced expressed TCRB transcripts. Sequencing used immunoSEQ multiplex PCR; TCRdb keeps in-frame clones, though not all of them. Of some 400,000 clones in the sample, more than 13% were seen once. Specimen: naive CD4+ T cells from blood. These receptors originate from a woman aged 18-29 years in good health.

This sequence joins TRBV7-2 and TRBJ2-1; 9 bases fit TRBD1. The germline V gene encodes CDR1 SGHTA and CDR2 FQGNSA. V dropped 3 bases and J dropped 3; count of bases not matched to a gene: 6. The CDR3 sequence is 16 residues long. The CDR3 loop is CASSLMGQGLYNEQFF. In DNA form, the CDR3 reads TGTGCCAGCAGCTTGATGGGACAGGGCCTCTACAATGAGCAGTTCTTC.

The chain combines TRBV29-1 with TRBJ2-7; TRBD2 is a possible D gene (5 bases). From germline, CDR1 is SQVTM and CDR2 ANQGSEA. The length of the CDR3 is 13 residues. The V end was cut by 3 bases, the J end by 5 bases, with 14 bases between. CDR3 nucleotide sequence: TGCAGCGTTGAGCCATCAAGAGGGAACGAGCAGTACTTC. Protein product: CSVEPSRGNEQYF.

This clone was observed a few times. The chain carries TRBV7-9 and TRBJ2-3, with a possible D match to TRBD1 (6 bases). Germline lookup yields CDR1 SEHNR and CDR2 FQNEAQ (reference sequence). This CDR3 spans 17 amino acids. The ends were cut back, 4 bases at V and 5 bases at J, with 22 bases in the middle. CDR3 sequence (DNA): TGTGCCAGCAGCTCCGGGGTGGGGGCGCCCTCCAGAGATACGCAGTATTTT. It specifies CASSSGVGAPSRDTQYF.

J is TRBJ1-5 and V is TRBV30; 7 nucleotides align to TRBD1. The CDR3 has 14 residues. V was clipped by 5 bases and J by 2 bases; unmatched bases: 6. Per the germline V gene, CDR1 is GTSNPN and CDR2 is SVGIG (reference sequence). CDR3 DNA sequence: TGTGCCTGGGTGCCCGGACAGGGCAATCAGCCCCAGCATTTT. Its translation: CAWVPGQGNQPQHF.

The chain carries TRBV28 and TRBJ1-5, with TRBD1 identical over 8 bases. CDR1 MDHEN and CDR2 SYDVKM come from the germline V gene. V trimming: 3 bases; J trimming: 2 bases; junction bases outside the gene matches: 6. This CDR3 region has 16 residues. The CDR3 region is CASSFVDRGGNQPQHF. The CDR3 DNA reads as TGTGCCAGCAGTTTTGTCGACAGGGGAGGCAATCAGCCCCAGCATTTT.

V is TRBV18 and J is TRBJ2-3, with TRBD1 matching over 9 bases. With V trimmed by 4 bases and J by 2 bases, 10 bases remained unmatched. The CDR3 contains 17 residues. Germline CDR1 and CDR2: KGHSH and LQKENI. The CDR3 sequence is CASSRRLDRGYTDTQYF. The CDR3 nucleotides read TGTGCCAGCTCACGTAGGTTGGACAGGGGATACACAGATACGCAGTATTTT.

This clone has only a few counts. The chain uses TRBV30 and TRBJ1-5; 9 nucleotides align to TRBD1. The ends lost 0 bases at V and 3 bases at J; junction bases unmatched: 6. This CDR3 comprises 16 residues. The V gene's germline CDR1 is GTSNPN and CDR2 SVGIG (reference sequence). The CDR3 nucleotides read TGTGCCTGGAGTGTACGGGGACAGGGTGACAATCAGCCCCAGCATTTT. Its translation: CAWSVRGQGDNQPQHF.

There are a few counts of this clone. The CDR3: CASSLMVSSGGYTF. In DNA, the CDR3 is TGTGCCAGCAGCTTAATGGTGTCATCGGGGGGCTACACCTTC. This chain links TRBV7-3 with TRBJ1-2; D ambiguous. V lost 1 base and J 8 bases, leaving 14 bases between the germline ends. Germline V gene lookup returns CDR1 SGHTA and CDR2 FQGTGA. This CDR3 is 14 amino acids long.

This chain links TRBV29-1 with TRBJ2-5; 10 positions agree with TRBD2. The CDR3 has 15 amino acids. Germline CDR1 and CDR2: SQVTM and ANQGSEA. V was pared by 3 bases and J by 1 base, with 5 bases of the junction left unmatched. The CDR3 protein is CSVDGLAARQETQYF. The CDR3 DNA is TGCAGCGTTGACGGACTAGCGGCCCGCCAAGAGACCCAGTACTTC.

This clone has only a few counts. The J gene is TRBJ2-5, the V gene TRBV6-5; 8 bases match TRBD1. The CDR3 loop spans 15 amino acids. V lost 0 bases and J lost 7; bases outside the gene matches: 7. Germline V lookup: CDR1 MNHEY, CDR2 SVGAGI. CDR3 nucleotide sequence: TGTGCCAGCAGTTACTCCATGGACAGGGTCTGGACCCAGTACTTC. Its protein is CASSYSMDRVWTQYF.

The chain combines TRBV15 with TRBJ1-2; unclear D gene. V gave up 8 bases and J gave up 1 base, with 11 bases separating them. From germline, CDR1 is LNHNV and CDR2 YYDKDF (reference sequence). The CDR3 has 13 amino acids. Here the CDR3 DNA reads TGTGCCACCGGACTTCGGAGTAACTATGGCTACACCTTC. Its protein product is CATGLRSNYGYTF.

This chain uses TRBV27 with TRBJ1-2; 8 nucleotides line up with TRBD1. This CDR3 region has 16 residues. Germline lookup yields CDR1 MNHEY and CDR2 SMNVEV (reference sequence). Germline trimming cut 6 bases from V and 5 bases from J; bases unmatched to any gene: 14. In nucleotides, the CDR3 is TGTGCCAGCAGCGCCCTGCGACAGGGGAATGTTTATGGCTACACCTTC. It encodes CASSALRQGNVYGYTF.

This clone has just one count. The rearrangement joins TRBV18 to TRBJ1-1; D is unclear. The germline V and J ends were trimmed by 1 base and 1 base, with 4 bases remaining between them. The CDR3 is 13 residues long. Germline lookup yields CDR1 KGHSH and CDR2 LQKENI. CDR3 bases: TGTGCCAGCTCACCACTGGCGAACACTGAAGCTTTCTTT. Encoded protein: CASSPLANTEAFF.

The chain has TRBV28 and TRBJ2-7; D might be TRBD1 (6 bases). Germline-derived CDR1 and CDR2 are MDHEN and SYDVKM. CDR3 length: 12 amino acids. V shed 5 bases and J shed 5 bases, with 10 bases lying between them. CDR3 sequence: CASSTYRDEQYF. CDR3 bases: TGTGCCAGCAGTACCTACAGGGACGAGCAGTACTTC.

The chain combines TRBV28 with TRBJ2-4; no clear D gene. CDR1 is MDHEN and CDR2 is SYDVKM in the germline V gene. V was cut by 5 bases and J by 3 bases, with 11 bases left in between. This CDR3 has 14 amino acids. CDR3 protein: CASSPPGLKNIQYF. CDR3 sequence (DNA): TGTGCCAGCAGTCCCCCGGGTCTCAAAAACATTCAGTACTTC.

The J gene is TRBJ2-1, the V gene TRBV29-1; 12 positions match TRBD2. CDR3 size: 15 residues. The germline CDR1 and CDR2 sequences are SQVTM and ANQGSEA. The V gene end was trimmed by 6 bases and the J gene end by 1 base; junction bases not matched to a gene: 4. The CDR3 bases are TGCAGCGTCGTTGGACTAGCGGGGTCCTACAATGAGCAGTTCTTC. It translates to CSVVGLAGSYNEQFF.

This clone has just a few counts. The rearrangement links TRBV28 to TRBJ2-7; 13 positions match TRBD2. The CDR3 sequence is 17 residues long. The germline V gene has CDR1 MDHEN and CDR2 SYDVKM. V lost 4 bases and J lost 2; bases outside the gene matches: 8. CDR3: CASSSTRTSGSPYEQYF. The DNA of the CDR3 is TGTGCCAGCAGTTCGACCCGGACTAGCGGGAGTCCCTACGAGCAGTACTTC.

This clone was seen a handful of times. At one end, the junction sequence differs from germline, possibly due to a read error. The J gene is TRBJ2-5, the V gene TRBV11-2, with 7 bases aligning to TRBD2. This CDR3 has 14 amino acids. Germline CDR1 and CDR2: SGHAT and FQNNGV. Here the CDR3 reads CASMNGGFQETQYF. CDR3 sequence (DNA): TGTGCAAGCATGAACGGGGGGTTTCAAGAGACCCAGTACTTC.

This clone was seen a handful of times. The V and J genes are TRBV27 and TRBJ2-1; a possible D gene is TRBD2 (5 bases). The CDR3 has 14 residues. V dropped 6 bases and J dropped 8 bases, with 17 bases sitting between them. Per germline, CDR1 MNHEY and CDR2 SMNVEV (reference sequence). CDR3 sequence reads: CASREAVRRDEQFF. CDR3 nucleotides: TGTGCCAGCAGAGAAGCGGTCCGGCGGGATGAGCAGTTCTTC.

This clone was detected only a few times. Written as DNA, the CDR3 is TGTGCCACCAGCAGAGACGACGGGTACGAGCAGTACTTC. Its translation is CATSRDDGYEQYF. The chain combines TRBV15 with TRBJ2-7; D gene uncertain. This CDR3 has 13 residues. The germline V and J ends were trimmed by 0 bases and 4 bases, with 7 bases remaining between them. Germline V gives CDR1 LNHNV, CDR2 YYDKDF (reference sequence).

The rearrangement uses TRBV4-1 and TRBJ2-2, with 7 bases lining up with TRBD1. The CDR3 has 14 residues. Trimming at V came to 4 bases and at J to 5 bases, leaving 4 bases not matched to a gene. In germline, CDR1 is MGHRA, CDR2 YSYEKL. The CDR3 DNA sequence: TGCGCCAGCAGCCGACAGGGAACGACCGGGGAGCTGTTTTTT. Its protein is CASSRQGTTGELFF.

The CDR3 sequence is CASSVDEAPHQPQHF. In DNA, the CDR3 is TGTGCCAGCAGCGTAGACGAGGCCCCCCATCAGCCCCAGCATTTT. The chain recombines TRBV9 with TRBJ1-5; D remains unclear. The CDR3 is made up of 15 amino acids. V lost 0 bases to trimming and J lost 5 bases, with 12 bases between them. The V gene's germline CDR1 is SGDLS and CDR2 YYNGEE. Variable domain in full (rest from reference TRBV9 and TRBJ1-5): DSGVTQTPKHLITATGQRVTLRCSPRSGDLSVYWYQQSLDQGLQFLIQYYNGEERAKGNILERFSAQQFPDLHSELNLSSLELGDSALYFCASSVDEAPHQPQHFGDGTRLSIL.

The chain carries TRBV6-5 and TRBJ2-1; TRBD2 matches 9 bases. The CDR3 totals 15 residues. V was clipped by 7 bases and J by 8 bases; unmatched bases: 12. The germline gives CDR1 MNHEY, CDR2 SVGAGI. CDR3 bases: TGTGCCAGCATCCTAGCGGGGCCCTCTGTGTATGAGCAGTTCTTC. This encodes CASILAGPSVYEQFF.